This is a list of T cell receptor beta chains from one sample in a study of blood T cell repertoires in COVID-19. The repertoire was sequenced with immunoSEQ multiplex PCR; TCRdb's copy has only in-frame clones and lacks some. The sample lists a few hundred thousand clones, approximately 90% occurring once. The sample consisted of PBMCs or T cells enriched from blood (not recorded which). The origin of the receptors is a woman between 55 and 75 years old in a cohort exposed to, infected with or recovered from COVID-19 (not recorded which). Both conserved end residues are trimmed from each CDR3.

>TRBJ1-5|11|TRBV5-1
ASSSSGDQPQH
>TRBJ1-1|11|TRBV30
AWDDGPNTEAF
>TRBJ2-7|9|TRBV6-5
ASSHLIEQY
>TRBJ1-2|12|TRBV7-2
ASTAWRGAGGYT
>TRBJ2-7|13|TRBV3-1/TRBV3-2
ASSPRTGMAYEQY
>TRBJ1-3|13|TRBV29-1
SVDLEGQPGNTIY
>TRBJ2-7|12|TRBV3-1/TRBV3-2
ASSQQAGTYEQY
>TRBJ1-5|14|TRBV19
ASSPPRSRGNQPQH
>TRBJ2-3|15|TRBV18
ASSPRGRLAVSDTQY
>TRBJ1-1|14|TRBV3-1/TRBV3-2
ASSQVGQVRNTEAF
>TRBJ2-3|14|TRBV4-2
ASSQDSSGSTDTQY
>TRBJ2-1|15|TRBV5-6
ASSFYGLARNYNEQF
>TRBJ2-5|15|TRBV2
ASSENPAGGPQETQY
>TRBJ1-5|12|TRBV19
ASSHQGFGQPQH
>TRBJ2-1|13|TRBV5-6
ASSWGLAGNNEQF
>TRBJ2-5|12|TRBV2
ASSGTRVQETQY
>TRBJ2-2|15|TRBV3-1/TRBV3-2
ASSQDEAGDGTGELF
>TRBJ1-2|15|TRBV7-8
ASSLASGRGSLYGYT
>TRBJ2-5|12|TRBV5-1
ASSPTGTVETQY
>TRBJ2-7|13|TRBV7-9
ASSPTSGANYEQY
>TRBJ1-1|11|TRBV7-9
ASNDTPNTEAF
>TRBJ2-7|14|TRBV4-2
ASSPFLGGVGYEQY
>TRBJ1-2|13|TRBV5-5
ASSLRTVSGYGYT
>TRBJ1-1|12|TRBV2
AVGDDRAATEAF
>TRBJ2-7|12|TRBV7-9
ASSNQGAGYEQY
>TRBJ2-7|11|TRBV5-6
ASSLGGVDEQY
>TRBJ2-1|12|TRBV11-2
ASSLHSGRSEQF
>TRBJ1-1|11|TRBV7-2
AGMGQGYTEAF